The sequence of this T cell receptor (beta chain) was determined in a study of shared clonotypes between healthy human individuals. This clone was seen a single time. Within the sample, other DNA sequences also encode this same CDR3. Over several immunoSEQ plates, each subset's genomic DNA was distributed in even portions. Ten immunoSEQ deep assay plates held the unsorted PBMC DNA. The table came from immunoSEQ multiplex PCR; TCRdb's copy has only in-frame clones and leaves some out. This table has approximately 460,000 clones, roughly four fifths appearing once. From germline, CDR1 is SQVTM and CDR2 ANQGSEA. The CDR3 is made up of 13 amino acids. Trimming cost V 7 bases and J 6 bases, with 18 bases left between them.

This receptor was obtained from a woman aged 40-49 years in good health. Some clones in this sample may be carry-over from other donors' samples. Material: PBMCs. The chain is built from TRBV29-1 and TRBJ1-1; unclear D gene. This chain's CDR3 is CSAYRGKDAEAFF. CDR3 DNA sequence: TGCAGCGCTTACCGGGGTAAGGATGCTGAAGCTTTCTTT.